The 27 T cell receptor beta chains below all came from one sample that was sequenced in a study of OX40 agonist ivuxolimab in advanced cancers. Using immunoSEQ multiplex PCR, the repertoire was profiled, and TCRdb retains in-frame clones only, with some absent. This table holds some 89,000 clones, about 81% found once. The sample here was CD4+ or CD8+ T cells sorted from blood, taken in a trial of the OX40 agonist ivuxolimab. The receptor set was obtained from an adult with an advanced solid tumor such as melanoma, head and neck, liver or kidney cancer.

The chain recombines TRBV28 with TRBJ1-6; TRBD1 might be the D (6 bases). CDR1 is MDHEN, CDR2 SYDVKM, per germline. The V end lost 5 bases, the J end lost 7 bases, and 18 bases lay between the germline ends. The CDR3 consists of 16 residues. Here the CDR3 reads CASSPPDRDPNSPLHF. CDR3 coding DNA: TGTGCCAGCAGTCCACCGGACAGAGACCCAAATTCACCCCTCCACTTT.

The V call is TRBV6-6, the J call TRBJ1-6; D is unclear. Looked up from germline, CDR1 is MNHNY and CDR2 is SVGAGI (reference sequence). The CDR3 runs to 15 residues. Trimming stripped 2 bases from V and 7 bases from J, with 12 bases between. CDR3 DNA sequence: TGTGCCAGCAGTTACGGACGCAAGCCGAATTCACCCCTCCACTTT. It encodes CASSYGRKPNSPLHF.

The chain joins TRBV7-2 to TRBJ2-1; no clear D gene. Trimming pared 4 bases from V and 10 bases from J, leaving 14 bases between. Germline V CDR1 and CDR2: SGHTA, FQGNSA. The CDR3 spans 13 residues. CDR3 in amino acids: CASSSPPLWEQFF. The CDR3 bases are TGTGCCAGCAGCTCCCCCCCGTTATGGGAGCAGTTCTTC. The variable domain in full, completed from reference TRBV7-2 and TRBJ2-1, reads GAGVSQSPSNKVTEKGKDVELRCDPISGHTALYWYRQSLGQGLEFLIYFQGNSAPDKSGLPSDRFSAERTGGSVSTLTIQRTQQEDSAVYLCASSSPPLWEQFFGPGTRLTVL.

The chain uses TRBV4-1 and TRBJ1-2; D is uncertain. Trimming shortened V by 1 base and J by 4 bases, and 28 bases separated the two germline ends. Germline CDR1 MGHRA, CDR2 YSYEKL. This CDR3 is built from 20 residues. The CDR3 DNA reads as TGCGCCAGCAGCCAAGTATACCCCCAAGGGCACCTAGGCTATTTCTATGGCTACACCTTC. It specifies CASSQVYPQGHLGYFYGYTF.

This chain joins TRBV10-3 and TRBJ1-3, with 9 nucleotides matching TRBD1. With 6 bases clipped from V and 8 bases from J, the junction kept 5 bases outside the gene matches. This CDR3 has 13 residues. Germline V gene lookup returns CDR1 ENHRY and CDR2 SYGVKD. DNA of the CDR3: TGTGCCATCAGACAGGGGGCAAAGGACACCATATATTTT. Protein: CAIRQGAKDTIYF.

The CDR3 is CASSERGDYGYTF. DNA of the CDR3: TGTGCCAGCAGTGAGAGGGGTGACTATGGCTACACCTTC. The chain carries TRBV6-5 and TRBJ1-2; weak D call: TRBD1 (5 bases). Trimming took 5 bases from V and 3 from J, leaving 10 bases between them. Per the germline V gene, CDR1 is MNHEY and CDR2 is SVGAGI. The length of the CDR3 is 13 residues.

This rearrangement joins TRBV11-2 to TRBJ2-1; D uncertain. Germline values: CDR1 SGHAT, CDR2 FQNNGV. Trimming took off 5 bases at V and 3 bases at J, with 8 bases between the two ends. The CDR3 totals 13 residues. CDR3 in amino acids: CASSPGRYNEQFF. The DNA of the CDR3 is TGTGCCAGCAGCCCCGGGCGCTACAATGAGCAGTTCTTC.

This chain uses TRBV6-1 with TRBJ2-2; TRBD1 matches 10 bases. Germline loops: CDR1 MNHNS, CDR2 SASEGT. V gave up 6 bases and J gave up 6 bases; unmatched junction bases: 4. The CDR3 totals 14 residues. CDR3 nucleotide sequence: TGTGCCAGCAGGACAGGGGGCGGATCCGGGGAGCTGTTTTTT. This sequence encodes CASRTGGGSGELFF.

V and J are TRBV5-1 and TRBJ2-3; D gene ambiguous. In germline, CDR1 is SGHRS, CDR2 YFSETQ. V lost 4 bases, J lost 0 bases, and 15 bases lay in between. CDR3 length: 16 amino acids. CDR3 DNA: TGCGCCAGCAGCACGGACGGCCCTTCTAGCACAGATACGCAGTATTTT. This encodes CASSTDGPSSTDTQYF.

The V and J genes are TRBV5-4 and TRBJ2-5; the D gene is possibly TRBD1 (6 bases). V lost 6 bases and J 5 bases, leaving 26 bases between the germline ends. This CDR3 has 17 residues. Germline values: CDR1 SGHNT, CDR2 YYREEE (reference sequence). Here the CDR3 DNA reads TGTGCCAGCACGAGCTCGAGGGGACACACTTCGAAGGAGACCCAGTACTTC. Its protein is CASTSSRGHTSKETQYF. The whole variable domain, filled in from reference TRBV5-4 and TRBJ2-5, reads ETGVTQSPTHLIKTRGQQVTLRCSSQSGHNTVSWYQQALGQGPQFIFQYYREEENGRGNFPPRFSGLQFPNYSSELNVNALELDDSALYLCASTSSRGHTSKETQYFGPGTRLLVL.

This chain joins TRBV5-6 and TRBJ1-6, with TRBD1 as a possible D gene (5 bases). The CDR3 has 14 amino acids. CDR1 and CDR2 (germline): SGHDT, YYEEEE. The V and J ends lost 0 bases and 9 bases respectively, with 10 bases between them. The CDR3 sequence is CASSLAVRASPLHF. The DNA for the CDR3 is TGTGCCAGCAGCTTGGCCGTCAGGGCTTCACCCCTCCACTTT.

This chain connects TRBV18 to TRBJ2-5; no reliable D call. Deletions cut 2 bases from V and 4 bases from J, with 8 bases between. The germline V gene encodes CDR1 KGHSH and CDR2 LQKENI. This CDR3 has 13 residues. The CDR3 DNA follows: TGTGCCAGCTCACCAGGTATTTCAGAGACCCAGTACTTC. Translation: CASSPGISETQYF.

The V and J genes are TRBV6-1 and TRBJ1-5; tentatively, D is TRBD1 (6 bases). Trimming took 7 bases from V and 4 from J, leaving 8 bases between them. Germline CDR1 reads MNHNS; CDR2 reads SASEGT. The length of the CDR3 is 12 residues. The DNA for the CDR3 is TGTGCCAGCAACAGGGAAAATCAGCCCCAGCATTTT. Translated: CASNRENQPQHF.

CDR3 amino acids: CASSRSGGAPKGELFF. In nucleotides, the CDR3 is TGTGCCAGCAGCCGGAGTGGGGGGGCGCCAAAAGGGGAGCTGTTTTTT. The chain joins TRBV5-4 to TRBJ2-2; perhaps TRBD2 as D (7 bases). V gave up 4 bases and J gave up 8 bases, with 21 bases separating them. This CDR3 has 16 amino acids. Per the germline V gene, CDR1 is SGHNT and CDR2 is YYREEE (reference sequence).

A note on this clone: Other DNA sequences from this sample encode an identical CDR3 as well. The chain links TRBV7-2 to TRBJ2-3; 10 nucleotides match TRBD2. The CDR3 runs to 15 residues. Trimming at V came to 5 bases and at J to 6 bases, leaving 8 bases not matched to a gene. The V gene's germline CDR1 is SGHTA and CDR2 FQGNSA. The CDR3 spells CASSLLAGVPDTQYF. The CDR3 region has the DNA TGTGCCAGCAGCCTTCTAGCGGGGGTCCCCGATACGCAGTATTTT.

The rearrangement links TRBV7-2 to TRBJ2-3, with D unresolved. The V gene's germline CDR1 is SGHTA and CDR2 FQGNSA. The CDR3 runs to 15 residues. Trimming took off 1 base at V and 0 bases at J, with 8 bases between the two ends. CDR3 sequence: CASSLGRPSTDTQYF. The CDR3 DNA reads as TGTGCCAGCAGCTTAGGACGACCTAGCACAGATACGCAGTATTTT.

Note on this clone: The sample carries other DNA sequences with the same CDR3. This chain uses TRBV27 with TRBJ1-5; 7 nucleotides agree with TRBD1. After removal of 3 bases from V and 9 bases from J, the junction contained 5 bases not matched to a gene. The CDR3 extends over 13 amino acids. CDR1 MNHEY and CDR2 SMNVEV come from the germline V gene (reference sequence). In DNA form, the CDR3 reads TGTGCCAGCAGTTTTGACAGGGAACGGCCCCAGCATTTT. It yields the protein CASSFDRERPQHF.

This clone has more than one count but fewer than ten. The chain links TRBV9 to TRBJ2-5; a weak D match, TRBD2 (6 bases). This CDR3 spans 13 amino acids. Trimming left V 3 bases short and J 5 bases short, with 11 bases between. Germline CDR1 is SGDLS and CDR2 is YYNGEE. The CDR3 DNA follows: TGTGCCAGCAGCGAAACGGGGGATGAGACCCAGTACTTC. Translation gives CASSETGDETQYF.

The gene calls are TRBV5-1 and TRBJ1-2; weak D call: TRBD1 (6 bases). Germline V gene data show CDR1 as SGHRS and CDR2 as YFSETQ. Trimming stripped 4 bases from V and 6 bases from J, with 16 bases between. The CDR3 totals 14 residues. CDR3 sequence: CASSPSRGSDGYTF. The CDR3 DNA reads TGCGCCAGCAGCCCTTCCAGGGGTTCTGATGGCTACACCTTC.

This chain joins TRBV11-1 and TRBJ2-7; TRBD1 aligns across 9 bases. CDR1 is SGHAT, CDR2 FQDESV, per germline (reference sequence). Germline trimming cut 5 bases from V and 5 bases from J; bases unmatched to any gene: 4. This CDR3 region has 13 residues. Written as DNA, the CDR3 is TGTGCCAGCAGCACGGACAGGGGCCACGAGCAGTACTTC. Residues: CASSTDRGHEQYF.

The V gene is TRBV5-5, the J gene TRBJ1-5, with D possibly being TRBD1 (5 bases). Trimming removed 4 bases at V and 5 bases at J, with 13 bases between. This CDR3 is built from 14 residues. CDR1 and CDR2 from the germline V gene are SGHKS and YYEKEE (reference sequence). CDR3 loop: CASSIDTGYQPQHF. Written as DNA, the CDR3 is TGTGCCAGCAGCATAGACACAGGTTATCAGCCCCAGCATTTT.

This chain uses TRBV7-9 with TRBJ1-2, with a weak D call TRBD1 (6 bases). CDR3 length equals 15 residues. The V gene's germline CDR1 is SEHNR and CDR2 FQNEAQ (reference sequence). The V and J ends lost 1 base and 3 bases respectively, with 12 bases between them. This chain's CDR3 is CASSLVTGLDYGYTF. CDR3 DNA sequence: TGTGCCAGCAGCTTAGTTACAGGGTTGGACTATGGCTACACCTTC.

This chain uses TRBV27 with TRBJ1-1, with D tentatively TRBD1 (5 bases). CDR3 length equals 17 residues. V lost 5 bases and J 6 bases, leaving 25 bases between the germline ends. Germline lookup yields CDR1 MNHEY and CDR2 SMNVEV (reference sequence). CDR3 nucleotides: TGTGCCAGCAGTATGCATCCTGGACGGGGACTTTACCCTGAAGCTTTCTTT. It translates to CASSMHPGRGLYPEAFF.

This clone has only one observation. The chain carries TRBV29-1 and TRBJ1-2; 8 bases are shared with TRBD1. Germline CDR1 SQVTM, CDR2 ANQGSEA. Losses at the gene ends were 8 bases for V and 8 bases for J; bases not matched to a gene: 13. The CDR3 totals 13 residues. The CDR3 here is CSYMTGVNGGYTF. CDR3 coding DNA: TGCAGCTACATGACAGGGGTGAACGGGGGCTACACCTTC.

The chain recombines TRBV5-4 with TRBJ1-2; 10 bases agree with TRBD1. Germline V gene data show CDR1 as SGHNT and CDR2 as YYREEE (reference sequence). The CDR3 totals 14 residues. J lost 7 bases, V lost 5 bases, and 8 bases had no gene match. In DNA, the CDR3 is TGTGCCAGCAGTACCGGGACAGGGGCGGGTGGCTACACCTTC. Translation gives CASSTGTGAGGYTF. Full variable domain (remainder filled in from reference TRBV5-4 and TRBJ1-2): ETGVTQSPTHLIKTRGQQVTLRCSSQSGHNTVSWYQQALGQGPQFIFQYYREEENGRGNFPPRFSGLQFPNYSSELNVNALELDDSALYLCASSTGTGAGGYTFGSGTRLTVV.

J is TRBJ1-2 and V is TRBV10-2, with unresolved D. V was trimmed by 9 bases and J by 4 bases, leaving 9 bases between them. This CDR3 has 11 amino acids. In germline, CDR1 is WSHSY, CDR2 SAAADI. The CDR3 loop is CASRATYGYTF. The CDR3, as DNA: TGCGCCAGTAGAGCGACCTATGGCTACACCTTC.

This rearrangement joins TRBV2 to TRBJ1-6, with D possibly TRBD1 on 5 matching bases. Trimming cost V 6 bases and J 7 bases, with 16 bases left between them. The CDR3 extends over 15 amino acids. The germline V gene has CDR1 SNHLY and CDR2 FYNNEI. CDR3 protein: CASRKGAGRNSPLHF. The DNA of the CDR3 is TGTGCCAGCAGAAAAGGGGCAGGGAGGAATTCACCCCTCCACTTT.